The 25 T cell receptor beta chains below were found in one sample sequenced in a study of shared clonotypes between healthy human individuals. The assay was immunoSEQ multiplex PCR, and TCRdb's table has in-frame clones only and misses some. The repertoire holds 2 million or so clones, with about 95% as singletons. The naive CD8 population came from CD45RO-negative cells selected for CCR7, without terminally differentiated effector memory CD45RA+ cells. Material: naive CD8+ T cells sorted from blood. All receptors come from a man aged 18 to 30 in good health.

Here the CDR3 DNA reads TGTGCCAGCAGCCCGCAGGGGGCGTTGACCGGGGAGCTGTTTTTT. Its protein product is CASSPQGALTGELFF. The genes are TRBV6-5 and TRBJ2-2; TRBD1 aligns across 8 bases. The CDR3 runs 15 residues. V shed 6 bases, J shed 5 bases, and the junction held 8 bases outside the gene matches. The germline V gene encodes CDR1 MNHEY and CDR2 SVGAGI.

The chain uses TRBV18 and TRBJ1-1; unclear D gene. Germline CDR1 KGHSH, CDR2 LQKENI. This CDR3 is 12 amino acids long. Trimming took 5 bases from V and 0 from J, leaving 4 bases between them. CDR3 nucleotide sequence: TGTGCCAGCTCAGACCTGAACACTGAAGCTTTCTTT. Translated: CASSDLNTEAFF.

The V call is TRBV19, the J call TRBJ2-1; D is unresolved. Deletions cut 3 bases from V and 1 base from J, with 16 bases between. CDR1 and CDR2 from the germline V gene are LNHDA and SQIVND (reference sequence). This CDR3 comprises 17 residues. The CDR3 DNA reads as TGTGCCAGTAGTATTGGGGTAGCCATCACATCCTACAATGAGCAGTTCTTC. It encodes CASSIGVAITSYNEQFF.

The genes are TRBV9 and TRBJ2-1; tentative D call: TRBD1 (6 bases). V lost 0 bases to trimming and J lost 0 bases, with 10 bases between them. CDR3 length: 16 residues. Germline CDR1 is SGDLS and CDR2 is YYNGEE. The CDR3 DNA reads as TGTGCCAGCAGCGTAGAGGGCAGGGGCTCCTACAATGAGCAGTTCTTC. This codes for CASSVEGRGSYNEQFF.

This rearrangement joins TRBV7-8 to TRBJ2-5; perhaps TRBD1 as D (6 bases). CDR3 length: 15 amino acids. V dropped 3 bases and J dropped 4 bases, with 15 bases sitting between them. Germline CDR1 and CDR2: SGHVS and FQNEAQ. CDR3 region: CASSFTTGRLETQYF. As DNA, the CDR3 is TGTGCCAGCAGCTTTACGACAGGTCGTTTAGAGACCCAGTACTTC.

The rearrangement uses TRBV5-6 and TRBJ2-7; 7 nucleotides agree with TRBD1. The length of the CDR3 is 15 residues. With V trimmed by 5 bases and J by 5 bases, 13 bases remained unmatched. The germline V gene encodes CDR1 SGHDT and CDR2 YYEEEE. CDR3 sequence: CASRALTGARDEQYF. The CDR3 nucleotides read TGTGCCAGCAGGGCCCTAACAGGGGCTAGGGACGAGCAGTACTTC.

The chain uses TRBV28 and TRBJ2-3; possibly TRBD2 for D (6 bases). Trimming took off 4 bases at V and 4 bases at J, with 18 bases between the two ends. Germline lookup yields CDR1 MDHEN and CDR2 SYDVKM. The CDR3 runs 16 residues. The CDR3 region is CASSSLRGLSADTQYF. The CDR3 nucleotides read TGTGCCAGCAGTTCCCTGCGGGGCCTGAGCGCAGATACGCAGTATTTT.

V is TRBV7-9 and J is TRBJ2-3; D possibly corresponds to TRBD2 (6 bases). This CDR3 has 16 amino acids. Trimming left V 4 bases short and J 2 bases short, with 16 bases between. The germline gives CDR1 SEHNR, CDR2 FQNEAQ (reference sequence). CDR3 sequence reads: CASSSLEAGTTDTQYF. CDR3 nucleotide sequence: TGTGCCAGCAGCTCCCTCGAGGCGGGAACCACAGATACGCAGTATTTT.

This chain links TRBV7-2 with TRBJ2-1; D is undetermined. The CDR3 extends over 11 amino acids. Germline CDR1 and CDR2: SGHTA and FQGNSA. With 11 bases removed from V and 7 bases from J, the gap between germline ends came to 12 bases. This CDR3 is CALEVGNEQFF. CDR3 in DNA: TGTGCCTTAGAAGTAGGAAATGAGCAGTTCTTC.

This clone was found once. The genes are TRBV29-1 and TRBJ2-5; 13 bases match TRBD2. Germline loops: CDR1 SQVTM, CDR2 ANQGSEA. V lost 5 bases and J lost 1; bases outside the gene matches: 10. The CDR3 sequence is 17 residues long. In nucleotides, the CDR3 is TGCAGCGTTTCCGGGACTAGCGGGGAGGCGGTCCAAGAGACCCAGTACTTC. Its protein product is CSVSGTSGEAVQETQYF.

This chain links TRBV4-1 with TRBJ2-7; 8 positions agree with TRBD1. V trimming: 5 bases; J trimming: 0 bases; junction bases outside the gene matches: 6. The CDR3 is 15 residues long. CDR1 and CDR2 from the germline V gene are MGHRA and YSYEKL. The CDR3 DNA reads TGCGCCAGCAGCTTTGACAGGGGAAGCTCCTACGAGCAGTACTTC. Translating it yields CASSFDRGSSYEQYF.

This chain links TRBV2 with TRBJ1-3; D is undetermined. This CDR3 is built from 13 residues. CDR1 is SNHLY and CDR2 is FYNNEI in the germline V gene. Trimming removed 2 bases at V and 3 bases at J, with 5 bases between. The CDR3 sequence is CASSETDGNTIYF. DNA for the CDR3: TGTGCCAGCAGTGAAACGGATGGAAACACCATATATTTT.

This chain joins TRBV14 and TRBJ1-2; 8 bases fit TRBD1. V was pared by 4 bases and J by 5 bases, with 6 bases of the junction left unmatched. Germline lookup yields CDR1 SGHDN and CDR2 FVKESK. This CDR3 is 14 amino acids long. The CDR3, as DNA: TGTGCCAGCAGCCGCGGACAGGGAGCGTATGGCTACACCTTC. Amino acid sequence: CASSRGQGAYGYTF.

The rearrangement joins TRBV13 to TRBJ2-3, with a possible D match to TRBD2 (5 bases). The V gene lost 3 bases and the J gene lost 4 bases, with 8 bases spanning the gap. The CDR3 has 13 amino acids. CDR1 is PRHDT and CDR2 is FYEKMQ in the germline V gene (reference sequence). Here the CDR3 reads CASSFSRADTQYF. The CDR3 bases are TGTGCCAGCAGCTTCTCGAGGGCAGATACGCAGTATTTT.

This chain joins TRBV7-9 and TRBJ2-2; 13 bases match TRBD2. The CDR3 is 18 amino acids. Germline trimming cut 3 bases from V and 3 bases from J; bases unmatched to any gene: 7. Looked up from germline, CDR1 is SEHNR and CDR2 is FQNEAQ (reference sequence). The chain's CDR3 is CASSLAGTSGVDTGELFF. CDR3 nucleotides: TGTGCCAGCAGCTTGGCCGGGACTAGCGGGGTCGACACCGGGGAGCTGTTTTTT.

The chain employs TRBV5-4 and TRBJ2-3, with 10 bases aligning to TRBD2. Per germline, CDR1 SGHNT and CDR2 YYREEE (reference sequence). This CDR3 is 18 amino acids long. The V segment lost 3 bases and the J segment 0 bases; nucleotides outside the gene matches: 10. The CDR3 DNA reads TGTGCCAGCAGCTATGGACTTTTGACTAGCGGGAGCACAGATACGCAGTATTTT. Translating it yields CASSYGLLTSGSTDTQYF.

This clone was counted a few times. This chain uses TRBV7-2 with TRBJ2-5; D is ambiguous. The CDR3 length is 12 residues. V dropped 5 bases and J dropped 5 bases, with 9 bases sitting between them. Germline CDR1 reads SGHTA; CDR2 reads FQGNSA. CDR3 sequence: CASSRMEETQYF. Here the CDR3 DNA reads TGTGCCAGCAGCCGCATGGAGGAGACCCAGTACTTC.

This sequence joins TRBV27 and TRBJ2-2; 9 bases match TRBD1. The V segment lost 7 bases and the J segment 5 bases; nucleotides outside the gene matches: 8. Germline CDR1 is MNHEY and CDR2 is SMNVEV (reference sequence). This CDR3 spans 15 amino acids. Here the CDR3 reads CASTDTGGYTGELFF. CDR3 bases: TGTGCCAGCACCGATACAGGGGGCTATACCGGGGAGCTGTTTTTT.

On this clone: The identical CDR3 is also encoded by other nucleotide sequences in the sample. The rearrangement links TRBV27 to TRBJ2-1, with unresolved D. The CDR3 totals 14 residues. Germline CDR1 and CDR2: MNHEY and SMNVEV (reference sequence). With 3 bases removed from V and 0 bases from J, the gap between germline ends came to 6 bases. The CDR3 bases are TGTGCCAGCAGTTTCGTAAGCTCCTACAATGAGCAGTTCTTC. It encodes CASSFVSSYNEQFF.

Of note for this clone: The sample contains more than one DNA sequence encoding this CDR3. The V and J genes are TRBV30 and TRBJ2-3; weak D call: TRBD2 (5 bases). The CDR3 contains 15 residues. Germline loops: CDR1 GTSNPN, CDR2 SVGIG (reference sequence). Deletions cut 0 bases from V and 0 bases from J, with 10 bases between. CDR3 protein: CAWSVGSTSTDTQYF. In DNA, the CDR3 is TGTGCCTGGAGTGTGGGGAGCACTAGCACAGATACGCAGTATTTT. Looking up the rest from reference TRBV30 and TRBJ2-3 gives the full variable domain: SQTIHQWPATLVQPVGSPLSLECTVEGTSNPNLYWYRQAAGRGLQLLFYSVGIGQISSEVPQNLSASRPQDRQFILSSKKLLLSDSGFYLCAWSVGSTSTDTQYFGPGTRLTVL.

Only a few counts were recorded for this clone. The gene calls are TRBV11-2 and TRBJ1-6, with 7 nucleotides matching TRBD1. This CDR3 has 16 amino acids. The V gene's germline CDR1 is SGHAT and CDR2 FQNNGV. V dropped 5 bases and J dropped 7; count of bases not matched to a gene: 11. The CDR3 nucleotides are TGTGCCAGCAGCCGCACTACGACAGGGTGGAATTCACCCCTCCACTTT. It is translated as CASSRTTTGWNSPLHF.

With respect to this clone: The same CDR3 is also encoded by other DNA sequences in this sample. This chain joins TRBV9 and TRBJ1-3, with a possible D match to TRBD1 (6 bases). The CDR3 is made up of 15 amino acids. V was cut by 0 bases and J by 3 bases, with 10 bases left in between. Germline loops: CDR1 SGDLS, CDR2 YYNGEE. The CDR3 DNA follows: TGTGCCAGCAGCGTAGGAGGGGGTGGTGGAAACACCATATATTTT. Amino acid sequence: CASSVGGGGGNTIYF.

This rearrangement joins TRBV29-1 to TRBJ2-7; 9 nucleotides align to TRBD2. V shed 0 bases, J shed 2 bases, and the junction held 17 bases outside the gene matches. CDR1 is SQVTM and CDR2 is ANQGSEA in the germline V gene. This CDR3 has 19 amino acids. CDR3 residues: CSVEEAGGWREGRTYEQYF. The CDR3 nucleotides read TGCAGCGTTGAAGAGGCAGGGGGATGGCGGGAGGGAAGGACCTACGAGCAGTACTTC.

The CDR3 nucleotides are TGTGCCAGCAGTTACTCCGTTGGACAGATGCACAATGAGCAGTTCTTC. This sequence encodes CASSYSVGQMHNEQFF. The chain employs TRBV6-5 and TRBJ2-1, with D tentatively TRBD1 (6 bases). The germline V gene has CDR1 MNHEY and CDR2 SVGAGI. This CDR3 is built from 16 residues. V dropped 0 bases and J dropped 5 bases, with 14 bases sitting between them.

The rearrangement links TRBV9 to TRBJ2-1; TRBD2 agrees at 11 bases. The junction had 3 bases not matched to a gene; V was cut back by 4 bases and J by 0 bases. The CDR3 sequence is 16 residues long. CDR1 SGDLS and CDR2 YYNGEE come from the germline V gene. CDR3 in amino acids: CASSPLAGGSYNEQFF. The CDR3 region has the DNA TGTGCCAGCAGCCCCCTAGCGGGAGGCTCCTACAATGAGCAGTTCTTC.